Below, one T cell receptor beta chain is given with its context. What antigen it recognizes has not been identified. A much larger clone lies a single base off, so this may be a read error. In this CDR3 the conserved last residue, phenylalanine or tryptophan, is missing, so a read error is likely. The CDR3 is 14 amino acids in total, end residues counted. The only DNA kept is the CDR3, 42 bases in frame from the first base. CDR1 DFQATT and CDR2 SNEGSKA were looked up in the germline V gene (reference sequence). V loses 3 bases, J loses 2 bases, and the germline ends lie 11 bases apart. This sample was taken from a study of T cells in Graves' hyperthyroidism and ophthalmopathy (dated by TCRdb to between 2018 and 2021). Notes on the research overall: Peripheral blood was collected at initial diagnosis, before any treatment. To identify TCR V-J signatures that set the groups apart, the researchers used a discovery cohort of about a hundred patients, made up of around 42 with Graves' ophthalmopathy and about 60 with stable Graves' hyperthyroidism. Prospective prediction of ophthalmopathy was tested in an independent validation cohort of approximately 18 hyperthyroidism patients and some 17 patients who later progressed to ophthalmopathy. For training and testing, the 100 or so patients in the discovery cohort were randomly divided in a 7:3 ratio. In more than five Graves' hyperthyroidism patients, the study also compared T-cell repertoires from thyroid tissue with T-cell repertoires from blood. After sampling, hyperthyroidism patients received methimazole starting at 30 mg daily, and ophthalmopathy patients received high-dose intravenous methylprednisolone. According to the paper, TCR Vbeta CDR3 sequencing was carried out on approximately 140 peripheral blood samples, which came from around 43 ophthalmopathy, under 80 hyperthyroidism and roughly 17 progressor patients. The investigation overall reported the following: No statistical method was used to fix the sample size in advance, and group allocation was not hidden from the investigators. Most expanded thyroid clonotypes (frequency above 0.001) were also detected in blood, a finding suggesting that blood repertoires may reflect thyroid immune responses. In validation, the model predicted progression to ophthalmopathy a median of about 6.8 months before onset, with roughly 68% sensitivity and 72.22% specificity. In cross-validation, a model built on a 13 V-J signature told ophthalmopathy apart from stable hyperthyroidism with approximately 90% sensitivity and approximately 81% specificity, and in testing the same model reached 80%/75%.

Amplification of TCR beta CDR3 regions was carried out from RNA transcripts. For the first round of RT-PCR on the TCR CDR3, the HTBI primer set was used together with the Qiagen OneStep RT-PCR kit. Libraries were constructed in a second round of multiplex PCR, after which size selection and purification were performed. Libraries were sequenced paired-end with 100 bp reads on an Illumina HiSeq2000. Processing in the source paper ran as follows. Raw data were processed with SOAPnuke, discarding reads with adapters, uncalled bases, mean Phred below 15, or no exact constant-primer or identifier match. High-quality paired reads were merged using COPE v1.2.5, and each unique nucleotide sequence was defined as a clonotype. MiTCR v1.1 was used to align clonotypes to the IMGT TRBV, TRBD and TRBJ reference segments. Only V-J combinations with frequency above 0.0001, covering approximately 99% of repertoires, were analysed. The TCS score was defined as the ratio of F50 (clonal expansion) to E x V (chaos), calculated using BLOSUM62-based TCRdist between CDR3 peptides within each V-J. Welch's t-statistics and random forest reduced just over 500 V-J features to 13, which were used in a naive Bayes classifier (R e1071). TCRdb reprocessed the public reads (quality trimming at Q25 with fastp, clone calling with MiXCR) and kept in-frame beta chains. Rows with one shared CDR3 protein collapse into an entry with the most common genes and DNA. The V and J calls reflect TCRdb's pipeline rather than the authors' work. Recorded for this sample are over 700,000 distinct CDR3 sequences; 18% of them occurred a single time. 16% of the sample comes from the top ten.

Hyperthyroidism patients were newly diagnosed, had a disease duration of under 2 months, and were aged 18 to 65 years. Exclusion was applied to patients with uncontrolled infections, other autoimmune diseases, pregnancy or lactation. Diagnoses were established on the basis of clinical symptoms, serum thyroxine and TRAb, thyroid ultrasound, and orbital computed tomography. Blood from progressor patients was drawn when they were first diagnosed with hyperthyroidism, before any ophthalmopathy symptoms appeared. PBMCs were isolated from approximately 10 ml of fresh peripheral blood by Ficoll-Paque density gradient centrifugation. Progressor patients were initially diagnosed with Graves' hyperthyroidism and developed ophthalmopathy during follow-up. Trizol reagent was used to extract total RNA, and RNA quality was then checked on an Agilent 2100 Bioanalyzer.

The sequenced sample consisted of blood. The clonotype was recovered from a woman between 45 and 65 years old with Graves' hyperthyroidism that later progressed to Graves' ophthalmopathy. The chain links TRBV20-1 with TRBJ1-5; 5 matching bases give a weak D call of TRBD1. Here the CDR3 is given as CSASYGAGNQPQHL. At the DNA level, the sequence is TGCAGTGCTAGTTATGGGGCAGGCAATCAGCCCCAGCATCTT.